This T cell receptor (beta chain) was profiled in a study of monozygotic twins with inflammatory bowel disease. Broader study findings: Patient repertoire variability may have increased through differing immunosuppressive treatments.

Whole-blood RNA isolation (total RNA) proceeded without T cell sorting. The germline CDR1 and CDR2 sequences are KGHDR and SFDVKD. The CDR3 loop spans 15 amino acids. Added by template switching were UMIs that each held a 6-nucleotide sample barcode. TCRdb re-called the 5' RACE reads, yielding one record per CDR3 amino acid sequence without DNA. Its table lists fewer than 400,000 distinct CDR3 sequences. As regards this clonotype: Antigen unknown.

The sequence came from a human donor with ulcerative colitis or Crohn's disease, or a healthy co-twin of an affected twin (not recorded which). Sequencing input: blood. The chain carries TRBV24-1 and TRBJ1-5; lacking DNA, the TRBD1 call made by TCRdb goes unchecked. CDR3 protein: CATSDRTDSNQPQHF.